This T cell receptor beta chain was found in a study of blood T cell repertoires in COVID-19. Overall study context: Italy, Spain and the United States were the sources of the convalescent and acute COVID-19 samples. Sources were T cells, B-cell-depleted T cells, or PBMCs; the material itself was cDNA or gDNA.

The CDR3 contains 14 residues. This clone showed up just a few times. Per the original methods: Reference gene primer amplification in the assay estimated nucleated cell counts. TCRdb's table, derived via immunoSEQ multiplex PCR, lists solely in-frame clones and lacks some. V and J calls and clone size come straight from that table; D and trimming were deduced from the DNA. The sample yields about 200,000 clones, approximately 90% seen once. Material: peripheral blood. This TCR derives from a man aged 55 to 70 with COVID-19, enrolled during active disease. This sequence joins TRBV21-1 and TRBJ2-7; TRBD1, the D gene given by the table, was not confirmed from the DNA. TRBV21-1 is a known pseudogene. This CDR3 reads CASIPGTGGDEQYF. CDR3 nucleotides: TGTGCCAGCATCCCCGGGACAGGGGGCGACGAGCAGTACTTC.